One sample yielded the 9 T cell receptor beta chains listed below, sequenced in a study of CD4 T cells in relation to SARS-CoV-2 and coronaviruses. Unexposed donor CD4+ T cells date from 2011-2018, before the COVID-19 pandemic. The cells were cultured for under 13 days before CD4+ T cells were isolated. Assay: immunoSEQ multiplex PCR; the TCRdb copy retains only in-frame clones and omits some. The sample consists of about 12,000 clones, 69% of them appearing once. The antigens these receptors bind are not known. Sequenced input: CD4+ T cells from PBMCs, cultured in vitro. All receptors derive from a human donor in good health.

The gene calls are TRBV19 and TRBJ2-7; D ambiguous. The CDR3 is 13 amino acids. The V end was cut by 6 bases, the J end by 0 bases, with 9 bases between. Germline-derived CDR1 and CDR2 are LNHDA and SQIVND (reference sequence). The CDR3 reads CASRDPGSYEQYF. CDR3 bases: TGTGCCAGTAGGGATCCCGGCTCCTACGAGCAGTACTTC.

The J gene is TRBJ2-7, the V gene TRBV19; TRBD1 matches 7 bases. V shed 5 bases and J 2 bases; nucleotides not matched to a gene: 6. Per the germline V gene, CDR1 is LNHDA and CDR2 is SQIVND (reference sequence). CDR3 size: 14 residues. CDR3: CASSAGTAAYEQYF. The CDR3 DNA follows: TGTGCCAGTAGTGCCGGGACAGCAGCCTACGAGCAGTACTTC.

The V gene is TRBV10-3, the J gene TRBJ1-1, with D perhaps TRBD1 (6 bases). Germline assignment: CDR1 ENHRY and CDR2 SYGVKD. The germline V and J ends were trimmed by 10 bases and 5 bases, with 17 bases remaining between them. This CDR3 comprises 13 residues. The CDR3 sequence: CATSQGGKTEAFF. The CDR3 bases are TGTGCCACGTCACAGGGTGGAAAAACTGAAGCTTTCTTT.

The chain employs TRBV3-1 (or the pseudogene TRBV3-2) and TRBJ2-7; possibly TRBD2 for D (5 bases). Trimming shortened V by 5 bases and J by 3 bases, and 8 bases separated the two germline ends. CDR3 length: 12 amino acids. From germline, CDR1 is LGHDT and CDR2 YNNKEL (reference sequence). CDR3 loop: CASSYRGYEQYF. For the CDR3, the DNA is TGTGCCAGCAGCTACCGGGGCTACGAGCAGTACTTC.

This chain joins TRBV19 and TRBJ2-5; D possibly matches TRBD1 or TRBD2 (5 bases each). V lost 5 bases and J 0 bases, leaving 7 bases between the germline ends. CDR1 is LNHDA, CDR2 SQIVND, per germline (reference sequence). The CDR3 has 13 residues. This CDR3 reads CASSGTYQETQYF. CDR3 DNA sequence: TGTGCCAGTAGTGGGACCTACCAAGAGACCCAGTACTTC. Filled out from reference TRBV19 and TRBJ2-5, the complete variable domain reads DGGITQSPKYLFRKEGQNVTLSCEQNLNHDAMYWYRQDPGQGLRLIYYSQIVNDFQKGDIAEGYSVSREKKESFPLTVTSAQKNPTAFYLCASSGTYQETQYFGPGTRLLVL.

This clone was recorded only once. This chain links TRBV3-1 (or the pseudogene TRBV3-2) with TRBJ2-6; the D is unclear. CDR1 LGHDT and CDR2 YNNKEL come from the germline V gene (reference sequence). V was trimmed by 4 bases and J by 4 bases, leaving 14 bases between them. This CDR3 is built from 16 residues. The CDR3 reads CASSPHGLAGANVLTF. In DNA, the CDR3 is TGTGCCAGCAGCCCCCATGGCCTCGCGGGGGCCAACGTCCTGACTTTC.

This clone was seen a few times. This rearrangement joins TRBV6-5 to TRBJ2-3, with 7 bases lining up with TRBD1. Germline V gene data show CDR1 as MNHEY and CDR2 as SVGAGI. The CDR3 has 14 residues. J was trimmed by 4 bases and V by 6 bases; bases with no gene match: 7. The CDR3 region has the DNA TGTGCCAGCAGAATGGGACAGCACTCAGATACGCAGTATTTT. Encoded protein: CASRMGQHSDTQYF.

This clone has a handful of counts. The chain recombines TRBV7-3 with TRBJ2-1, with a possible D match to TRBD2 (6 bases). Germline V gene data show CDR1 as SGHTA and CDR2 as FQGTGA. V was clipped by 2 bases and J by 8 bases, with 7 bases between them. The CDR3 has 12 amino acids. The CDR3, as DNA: TGTGCCAGCAGCTTATCTAGCGATGAGCAGTTCTTC. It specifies CASSLSSDEQFF.

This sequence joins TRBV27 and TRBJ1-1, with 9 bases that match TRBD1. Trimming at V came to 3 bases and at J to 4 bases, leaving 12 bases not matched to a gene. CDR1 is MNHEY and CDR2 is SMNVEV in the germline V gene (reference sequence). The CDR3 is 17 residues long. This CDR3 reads CASSFTGQGILLTEAFF. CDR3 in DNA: TGTGCCAGCAGTTTTACGGGACAGGGAATTCTCCTCACTGAAGCTTTCTTT.